This T cell receptor beta chain was identified during a study of human T cells and chemical hapten exposure. Time point denoted: patch test 2, 6 weeks after DPC sensitization. Documented treatment: therapeutic diphenylcyclopropenone sensitization with weekly scalp DPC. What the library attached to individual cDNA molecules were unique molecular identifiers. Original processing notes: Ranging from roughly 23,224 to 750,000, TCR counts per sample had a median value of approximately 99,000. A single record per CDR3 protein comes from TCRdb applying MiXCR to the RACE reads. These V and J calls are TCRdb output, not the study's own analysis. The table has 85,000 to 95,000 distinct CDR3 sequences, 8% to 13% seen once. The CDR3 covers 14 residues. The ends were cut back, 3 bases at V and 8 bases at J, with 11 bases in the middle. Study-wide findings and caveats: TCRs exceeding a frequency of 1 in 1000 stayed unchanged under DPC sensitization. Relative to control repertoires, expanded TCRs gave rise to significantly more large CDR3 similarity clusters.

There are many counts of this clonotype. Its antigen is unidentified. Sample: whole blood, taken in connection with sensitization to the hapten diphenylcyclopropenone (DPC). The chain joins TRBV12-3 or TRBV12-4 to TRBJ1-6, with D unclear. The receptor comes from a middle-aged man with alopecia areata. Some clones in this sample may be carry-over from other donors' samples. CDR3 nucleotides: TGTGCCAGCAGTTTGAATGGGCTTGATTCACCCCTCCACTTT. Residues: CASSLNGLDSPLHF.